This T cell receptor (beta chain) came from a study of cytomegalovirus exposure and HLA in healthy donors. Study-level points and caveats: It was about 150 TCR beta chains that were listed as cytomegalovirus-associated. TCR clusters originating in the first cohort tended to co-occur in the approximately 130 validation repertoires, according to a later analysis. The majority of TCR sequences were rare, yet some public TCRs appeared in many donors.

As concerns this clone: Its antigen is not identified.

CDR3 length equals 14 residues. The V gene lost 2 bases and the J gene lost 5 bases, with 13 bases spanning the gap. The germline gives CDR1 MDHEN, CDR2 SYDVKM. The assay was immunoSEQ multiplex PCR, and TCRdb's table has in-frame clones only and misses some. The sample yields about 140,000 clones, 94% seen once. The chain combines TRBV28 with TRBJ2-7; a possible D gene is TRBD2 (6 bases). This receptor was taken from a man aged 18 to 30 in good health and CMV-seropositive. Specimen: PBMCs. The CDR3 DNA reads TGTGCCAGCAGTTTAGCGGGAACTCCCAACGAGCAGTACTTC. This sequence encodes CASSLAGTPNEQYF.